The 28 T cell receptor beta chains below all came from one sample that was sequenced in a study of blood T cell repertoires in COVID-19. Repertoires were generated with immunoSEQ multiplex PCR, while TCRdb's copy carries only in-frame clones and drops some. Found here are 75,000 to 95,000 clones, 87% of them singletons; the top ten hold about a sixth. Sequencing used peripheral blood. The receptors come from a woman aged 60-75 years with COVID-19, enrolled during active disease.

This clone was recorded only once. This chain links TRBV6-8 with TRBJ2-1, with a possible D match to TRBD2 (5 bases). CDR3 length: 13 residues. Germline V gives CDR1 MNHGY, CDR2 SAAAGT. Deletions cut 6 bases from V and 3 bases from J, with 9 bases between. In DNA form, the CDR3 reads TGTGCCAGCAGAACACTAGGCTACAATGAGCAGTTCTTC. Amino acids: CASRTLGYNEQFF.

The chain has TRBV7-9 and TRBJ1-1; D might be TRBD1 (5 bases). V shed 10 bases and J shed 6 bases, with 27 bases lying between them. Germline V gives CDR1 SEHNR, CDR2 FQNEAQ (reference sequence). The CDR3 is made up of 16 amino acids. This CDR3 is CAILKGTGNPTAEAFF. The CDR3 DNA follows: TGTGCCATCCTCAAAGGTACAGGCAACCCTACCGCTGAAGCTTTCTTT. The whole variable domain, filled in from reference TRBV7-9 and TRBJ1-1, reads DTGVSQNPRHKITKRGQNVTFRCDPISEHNRLYWYRQTLGQGPEFLTYFQNEAQLEKSRLLSDRFSAERPKGSFSTLEIQRTEQGDSAMYLCAILKGTGNPTAEAFFGQGTRLTVV.

The chain couples TRBV11-2 to TRBJ1-1, with D maybe TRBD1 (5 bases). The V end lost 2 bases, the J end lost 3 bases, and 16 bases lay between the germline ends. The CDR3 totals 16 residues. Germline V gene sequence: CDR1 SGHAT, CDR2 FQNNGV. CDR3 loop: CASSLHKGPRDTEAFF. The CDR3 DNA reads as TGTGCCAGCAGCTTACATAAGGGGCCGAGAGACACTGAAGCTTTCTTT.

This clone was picked up one time. The chain carries TRBV5-1 and TRBJ1-1; D may be TRBD1 (6 bases). V was clipped by 4 bases and J by 1 base, with 11 bases between them. Germline-derived CDR1 and CDR2 are SGHRS and YFSETQ. This CDR3 has 14 residues. CDR3 in amino acids: CASSALTGNTEAFF. In nucleotides, the CDR3 is TGCGCCAGCAGCGCTTTGACAGGGAACACTGAAGCTTTCTTT.

This clone was seen once. The chain carries TRBV3-1 (or the pseudogene TRBV3-2) and TRBJ2-3; D may be TRBD2 (5 bases). The CDR3 contains 16 residues. V dropped 4 bases and J dropped 0 bases, with 14 bases sitting between them. Germline CDR1 is LGHDT and CDR2 is YNNKEL (reference sequence). The chain's CDR3 is CASSPKRGPSTDTQYF. In nucleotides, the CDR3 is TGTGCCAGCAGCCCCAAGAGAGGGCCTAGCACAGATACGCAGTATTTT.

V gene TRBV18 combines with J gene TRBJ2-7, with 15 bases matching TRBD2. The CDR3 extends over 15 amino acids. V was pared by 6 bases and J by 6 bases, with 6 bases of the junction left unmatched. Germline V gene lookup returns CDR1 KGHSH and CDR2 LQKENI. The CDR3 bases are TGTGCCAGCTCCCCGGGACTAGCGGGGGGTCTCGAGCAGTACTTC. Translating gives CASSPGLAGGLEQYF.

J is TRBJ2-3 and V is TRBV10-1; TRBD2 matches at 12 bases. The V segment lost 0 bases and the J segment 5 bases; nucleotides outside the gene matches: 6. The CDR3 runs to 17 residues. From germline, CDR1 is WNHNN and CDR2 SYGVQD (reference sequence). This CDR3 is CASSESASGGARDTQYF. CDR3 coding DNA: TGCGCCAGCAGTGAGTCGGCTAGCGGGGGGGCTAGAGATACGCAGTATTTT.

The chain employs TRBV5-1 and TRBJ2-5, with 12 positions matching TRBD2. The CDR3 length is 19 residues. In germline, CDR1 is SGHRS, CDR2 YFSETQ. The J segment lost 5 bases and the V segment lost 1 base, leaving 15 bases of the junction unmatched. Here the CDR3 DNA reads TGCGCCAGCAGCTTGCTCTCTAGCGGGGGGGCCCTTACCGCGGAGACCCAGTACTTC. This gives the protein CASSLLSSGGALTAETQYF.

The chain uses TRBV30 and TRBJ2-5; D is undetermined. The CDR3 totals 11 residues. From germline, CDR1 is GTSNPN and CDR2 SVGIG (reference sequence). This CDR3 reads CASRQKETQYF. CDR3 nucleotides: TGTGCGTCGAGGCAGAAAGAGACCCAGTACTTC.

The genes are TRBV10-3 and TRBJ1-2, with TRBD1 identical over 8 bases. The trim removed 5 bases at V and 0 bases at J, leaving 8 bases unmatched. Looked up from germline, CDR1 is ENHRY and CDR2 is SYGVKD. The CDR3 is 16 amino acids. The CDR3 sequence: CAISPQGGATNYGYTF. The CDR3 DNA is TGTGCCATCAGTCCACAGGGGGGGGCTACTAACTATGGCTACACCTTC.

This clone occurred once. This chain joins TRBV4-3 and TRBJ2-3, with 8 bases fitting TRBD2. Germline V gene sequence: CDR1 LGHNA, CDR2 YSLEER. V lost 2 bases and J lost 3; bases outside the gene matches: 7. The CDR3 runs 16 residues. The CDR3 bases are TGCGCCAGCAGCCAAACACCGGGACTAGGTACAGATACGCAGTATTTT. Protein product: CASSQTPGLGTDTQYF.

This clone was detected once. The chain has TRBV7-2 and TRBJ1-4; D ambiguous. Germline CDR1 is SGHTA and CDR2 is FQGNSA. V was clipped by 5 bases and J by 8 bases, with 9 bases between them. There are 12 residues in the CDR3. DNA for the CDR3: TGTGCCAGCAGCCACACACCAGAAAAACTGTTTTTT. This translates into CASSHTPEKLFF.

The V gene is TRBV5-1, the J gene TRBJ2-5; no reliable D call. V was clipped by 5 bases and J by 1 base, with 15 bases between them. Germline CDR1 reads SGHRS; CDR2 reads YFSETQ. CDR3 length: 15 residues. CDR3 coding DNA: TGCGCCAGCAGTTATAGTGTCGGTATCCAAGAGACCCAGTACTTC. Translating it yields CASSYSVGIQETQYF.

This clone appeared once. V is TRBV10-1 and J is TRBJ2-5; 8 bases are shared with TRBD1. CDR1 and CDR2 (germline): WNHNN, SYGVQD (reference sequence). This CDR3 is built from 15 residues. The V gene end was trimmed by 4 bases and the J gene end by 5 bases; junction bases not matched to a gene: 9. CDR3 nucleotides: TGCGCCAGCAGTGTGCGGACAGGGATACAGGAGACCCAGTACTTC. Its protein product is CASSVRTGIQETQYF.

A few counts support this clone. The chain combines TRBV27 with TRBJ2-7, with D perhaps matching TRBD2 (5 bases). The CDR3 is 17 amino acids. Trimming stripped 0 bases from V and 7 bases from J, with 22 bases between. CDR1 and CDR2 (germline): MNHEY, SMNVEV (reference sequence). As DNA, the CDR3 is TGTGCCAGCAGTTTATCGTTGGGCCAGGCCCCTTCGGGAGAGCAGTACTTC. Encoded protein: CASSLSLGQAPSGEQYF.

The chain links TRBV6-2 or TRBV6-3 to TRBJ2-7; D perhaps matches TRBD2 (11 bases). Germline V gene lookup returns CDR1 MNHEY and CDR2 SVGEGT. V was clipped by 7 bases and J by 5 bases, with 33 bases between them. The CDR3 is 19 amino acids. The CDR3 is CASNPRDRGLAGGTHEQYF. CDR3 DNA: TGTGCCAGCAACCCCCGGGACAGGGGTCTAGCGGGGGGAACGCACGAGCAGTACTTC.

The chain links TRBV7-8 to TRBJ2-3; D might be TRBD2 (6 bases). Germline CDR1 SGHVS, CDR2 FQNEAQ. This CDR3 spans 15 amino acids. Between the trimmed V and J ends, which lost 1 base and 1 base, there was a span of 9 bases. The CDR3 coding sequence is TGTGCCAGCAGCTTAGGATGGGGGGGCACAGATACGCAGTATTTT. Its protein product is CASSLGWGGTDTQYF.

Only one count was recorded for this clone. The J gene is TRBJ2-6, the V gene TRBV7-2, with TRBD1 matching over 9 bases. The V segment lost 5 bases and the J segment 1 base; nucleotides outside the gene matches: 9. Germline V gene sequence: CDR1 SGHTA, CDR2 FQGNSA. The CDR3 has 18 amino acids. The CDR3 loop is CASSPYWDRVSGANVLTF. CDR3 bases: TGTGCCAGCAGCCCTTATTGGGACAGGGTTTCTGGGGCCAACGTCCTGACTTTC.

This chain uses TRBV18 with TRBJ1-4, with D perhaps matching TRBD1 (5 bases). Per the germline V gene, CDR1 is KGHSH and CDR2 is LQKENI. V was pared by 2 bases and J by 2 bases, with 15 bases between. This CDR3 contains 17 residues. CDR3 amino acids: CASSPSRAAVTNEKLFF. The CDR3 DNA follows: TGTGCCAGCTCACCAAGCAGGGCTGCAGTTACTAATGAAAAACTGTTTTTT.

The CDR3 spells CATSDLEGRSYNSPLHF. CDR3 nucleotides: TGTGCCACCAGTGATTTGGAGGGTCGCTCCTATAATTCACCCCTCCACTTT. The chain recombines TRBV24-1 with TRBJ1-6; no definite D call. The CDR3 loop spans 17 amino acids. V was trimmed by 0 bases and J by 0 bases, leaving 8 bases between them. The germline V gene encodes CDR1 KGHDR and CDR2 SFDVKD.

The chain recombines TRBV7-2 with TRBJ2-7, with 10 positions matching TRBD1. Germline V gene lookup returns CDR1 SGHTA and CDR2 FQGNSA. This CDR3 is 15 amino acids long. Unmatched junction bases numbered 11, after V lost 5 bases and J lost 7 bases. Here the CDR3 DNA reads TGTGCCAGCAGCAAACACCAGACAGGGGGCTTTGAGCAGTACTTC. This encodes CASSKHQTGGFEQYF.

This chain connects TRBV20-1 to TRBJ1-1, with TRBD1 matching 9 bases. CDR1 and CDR2 from the germline V gene are DFQATT and SNEGSKA (reference sequence). V lost 3 bases and J lost 10; bases outside the gene matches: 3. The length of the CDR3 is 11 residues. The CDR3 sequence: CSASGTGRAFF. In DNA, the CDR3 is TGCAGTGCTAGTGGGACAGGGAGAGCTTTCTTT.

This chain connects TRBV6-5 to TRBJ2-1; D perhaps matches TRBD2 (6 bases). CDR3 length: 15 amino acids. Looked up from germline, CDR1 is MNHEY and CDR2 is SVGAGI. Trimming pared 5 bases from V and 2 bases from J, leaving 13 bases between. As DNA, the CDR3 is TGTGCCAGCAGTCCACTACCGGGGGCCTACAATGAGCAGTTCTTC. Amino acid sequence: CASSPLPGAYNEQFF.

The genes are TRBV27 and TRBJ1-2; no definite D call. V lost 3 bases and J 0 bases, leaving 17 bases between the germline ends. Germline CDR1 is MNHEY and CDR2 is SMNVEV (reference sequence). CDR3 length: 17 residues. This chain's CDR3 is CASSFPPQTQANYGYTF. The CDR3 DNA reads as TGTGCCAGCAGTTTTCCCCCTCAGACACAAGCTAACTATGGCTACACCTTC.

V is TRBV9 and J is TRBJ2-6; 11 nucleotides line up with TRBD1. This CDR3 comprises 18 residues. V shed 4 bases and J 2 bases; nucleotides not matched to a gene: 8. Germline loops: CDR1 SGDLS, CDR2 YYNGEE. The CDR3 loop reads CASSPRWTGGAGANVLTF. The CDR3 region has the DNA TGTGCCAGCAGCCCCAGATGGACAGGGGGCGCTGGGGCCAACGTCCTGACTTTC.

V gene TRBV19 combines with J gene TRBJ1-4; no clear D gene. The germline gives CDR1 LNHDA, CDR2 SQIVND (reference sequence). Trimming shortened V by 4 bases and J by 2 bases, and 11 bases separated the two germline ends. CDR3 length: 15 residues. CDR3 sequence reads: CASSKQTGTNEKLFF. The CDR3 region has the DNA TGTGCCAGTAGTAAGCAGACGGGGACTAATGAAAAACTGTTTTTT.

The chain combines TRBV19 with TRBJ2-3; weak D call: TRBD1 (5 bases). The CDR3 has 15 residues. Trimming removed 6 bases from V and 1 base from J, with 14 bases in between. CDR1 and CDR2 (germline): LNHDA, SQIVND (reference sequence). The CDR3 DNA is TGTGCCAGTAGATACAATATCAGGGGCACAGATACGCAGTATTTT. This encodes CASRYNIRGTDTQYF. The complete variable domain, with remaining parts taken from reference TRBV19 and TRBJ2-3, reads DGGITQSPKYLFRKEGQNVTLSCEQNLNHDAMYWYRQDPGQGLRLIYYSQIVNDFQKGDIAEGYSVSREKKESFPLTVTSAQKNPTAFYLCASRYNIRGTDTQYFGPGTRLTVL.

This clone was picked up one time. The chain joins TRBV15 to TRBJ2-2; no definite D call. V lost 4 bases and J 6 bases, leaving 6 bases between the germline ends. The V gene's germline CDR1 is LNHNV and CDR2 YYDKDF (reference sequence). The length of the CDR3 is 12 residues. This chain's CDR3 is CATSTASGELFF. The CDR3 coding sequence is TGTGCCACCAGCACCGCGTCCGGGGAGCTGTTTTTT.